This passage covers 11 T cell receptor beta chains from one sample sequenced in a study of cytomegalovirus exposure and HLA in healthy donors. PCR involved 60 Vbeta and 13 Jbeta primers. Profiling relied on immunoSEQ multiplex PCR, and the TCRdb table lists in-frame clones only, not all of them. Its clone listing holds tens of thousands of clones. Specimen: PBMCs. These receptors were taken from a middle-aged woman in good health and CMV-seropositive.

This rearrangement joins TRBV19 to TRBJ2-3, with D possibly matching TRBD1 (5 bases). The CDR3 covers 12 residues. V was pared by 10 bases and J by 0 bases, with 8 bases between. CDR1 and CDR2 from the germline V gene are LNHDA and SQIVND (reference sequence). CDR3 region: CATRQSTDTQYF. For the CDR3, the DNA is TGTGCCACCCGACAGAGCACAGATACGCAGTATTTT.

The chain has TRBV5-6 and TRBJ1-2; tentatively, D is TRBD1 (5 bases). The ends were cut back, 1 base at V and 7 bases at J, with 14 bases in the middle. CDR1 is SGHDT and CDR2 is YYEEEE in the germline V gene. The CDR3 covers 14 residues. The CDR3 loop is CASSLFGSGAGYTF. CDR3 nucleotides: TGTGCCAGCAGCTTGTTCGGCAGTGGGGCTGGCTACACCTTC.

The rearrangement links TRBV15 to TRBJ2-3, with D perhaps matching TRBD2 (6 bases). V was shortened by 1 base and J by 5 bases, with 10 bases between the two germline ends. Germline CDR1 reads LNHNV; CDR2 reads YYDKDF (reference sequence). The CDR3 sequence is 14 residues long. Here the CDR3 reads CATSRAGRGDTQYF. The CDR3 nucleotides are TGTGCCACCAGCAGAGCGGGGCGGGGAGATACGCAGTATTTT. Together with reference TRBV15 and TRBJ2-3, the CDR3 gives the full variable domain: DAMVIQNPRYQVTQFGKPVTLSCSQTLNHNVMYWYQQKSSQAPKLLFHYYDKDFNNEADTPDNFQSRRPNTSFCFLDIRSPGLGDTAMYLCATSRAGRGDTQYFGPGTRLTVL.

V is TRBV10-2 and J is TRBJ2-3; TRBD1 might be the D (5 bases). Trimming shortened V by 3 bases and J by 3 bases, and 7 bases separated the two germline ends. The CDR3 loop spans 13 amino acids. CDR1 and CDR2 (germline): WSHSY, SAAADI. This CDR3 is CASSDRQTDTQYF. The CDR3 nucleotides read TGCGCCAGCAGTGATCGACAGACAGATACGCAGTATTTT.

The rearrangement uses TRBV6-6 and TRBJ2-2; 9 bases agree with TRBD2. The germline V gene encodes CDR1 MNHNY and CDR2 SVGAGI (reference sequence). CDR3 length: 15 amino acids. V trimming: 5 bases; J trimming: 3 bases; junction bases outside the gene matches: 4. This CDR3 reads CASSLSGSDTGELFF. The DNA of the CDR3 is TGTGCCAGCAGTCTTAGCGGGAGTGACACCGGGGAGCTGTTTTTT.

The V call is TRBV2, the J call TRBJ2-5; TRBD2 matches at 7 bases. Germline loops: CDR1 SNHLY, CDR2 FYNNEI. There are 15 residues in the CDR3. After removal of 4 bases from V and 1 base from J, the junction contained 6 bases not matched to a gene. CDR3 residues: CASSADGGSQETQYF. The DNA of the CDR3 is TGTGCCAGCAGTGCGGACGGGGGGTCCCAAGAGACCCAGTACTTC.

The chain combines TRBV9 with TRBJ2-1, with D unclear. Germline V gene sequence: CDR1 SGDLS, CDR2 YYNGEE. V was trimmed by 0 bases and J by 8 bases, leaving 6 bases between them. The CDR3 contains 12 residues. The CDR3 sequence: CASSVVGDEQFF. The CDR3 DNA reads TGTGCCAGCAGCGTAGTAGGAGATGAGCAGTTCTTC. Supplemented by reference TRBV9 and TRBJ2-1, the full variable domain reads DSGVTQTPKHLITATGQRVTLRCSPRSGDLSVYWYQQSLDQGLQFLIQYYNGEERAKGNILERFSAQQFPDLHSELNLSSLELGDSALYFCASSVVGDEQFFGPGTRLTVL.

J is TRBJ2-3 and V is TRBV18; D gene uncertain. CDR3 length: 16 residues. Germline CDR1 reads KGHSH; CDR2 reads LQKENI. V lost 3 bases, J lost 0 bases, and 13 bases lay in between. In nucleotides, the CDR3 is TGTGCCAGCTCACCTGGCCAGGTGCGCAGCACAGATACGCAGTATTTT. It yields the protein CASSPGQVRSTDTQYF. Full variable domain (outside the CDR3, taken from reference TRBV18 and TRBJ2-3): NAGVMQNPRHLVRRRGQEARLRCSPMKGHSHVYWYRQLPEEGLKFMVYLQKENIIDESGMPKERFSAEFPKEGPSILRIQQVVRGDSAAYFCASSPGQVRSTDTQYFGPGTRLTVL.

The genes are TRBV27 and TRBJ1-5; D might be TRBD1 (6 bases). Germline V lookup: CDR1 MNHEY, CDR2 SMNVEV (reference sequence). This CDR3 spans 14 amino acids. V shed 4 bases and J shed 3 bases, with 10 bases lying between them. CDR3 loop: CASSSGVSNQPQHF. CDR3 DNA sequence: TGTGCCAGCAGTTCAGGGGTGTCCAATCAGCCCCAGCATTTT.

The CDR3, as DNA: TGTGCCAGTAGTAAACTACAGGGATCGGGCCTTAGGGACACTGAAGCTTTCTTT. As protein: CASSKLQGSGLRDTEAFF. This rearrangement joins TRBV19 to TRBJ1-1; perhaps TRBD1 as D (6 bases). Germline V gene lookup returns CDR1 LNHDA and CDR2 SQIVND (reference sequence). The CDR3 totals 18 residues. Trimming took 4 bases from V and 3 from J, leaving 24 bases between them. The full variable domain, completed using reference TRBV19 and TRBJ1-1, is DGGITQSPKYLFRKEGQNVTLSCEQNLNHDAMYWYRQDPGQGLRLIYYSQIVNDFQKGDIAEGYSVSREKKESFPLTVTSAQKNPTAFYLCASSKLQGSGLRDTEAFFGQGTRLTVV.

This chain uses TRBV13 with TRBJ2-3; possible D gene TRBD1, 5 bases. Trimming left V 7 bases short and J 8 bases short, with 16 bases between. This CDR3 contains 13 residues. Looked up from germline, CDR1 is PRHDT and CDR2 is FYEKMQ (reference sequence). The CDR3 sequence: CASTNRGSGTQYF. CDR3 coding DNA: TGTGCCAGCACCAATAGGGGATCGGGTACGCAGTATTTT.